The 6 T cell receptor beta chains below were found in one sample sequenced in a study of human T cells and chemical hapten exposure. The time point is: patch test 1, 2 weeks after DPC sensitization. Treatment: therapeutic diphenylcyclopropenone sensitization with weekly scalp DPC. In TCRdb, the RACE reads were re-called with MiXCR into one record per CDR3 protein. The sample yields about 120,000 distinct CDR3 sequences, roughly an eighth seen once. Sample: whole blood, taken in connection with sensitization to the hapten diphenylcyclopropenone (DPC). The receptors come from a woman in her 50s with alopecia areata. Some clones in this sample may be carry-over from other donors' samples.

The CDR3 nucleotides read TGTGCCAGCAGCCCCCAGGGGACAGGGAGTTACGAGCAGTACTTC. Amino acid sequence: CASSPQGTGSYEQYF. The V and J genes are TRBV7-2 and TRBJ2-7, with TRBD1 matching over 9 bases. The V segment lost 5 bases and the J segment 4 bases; nucleotides outside the gene matches: 9. This CDR3 spans 15 amino acids. Germline V lookup: CDR1 SGHTA, CDR2 FQGNSA.

This clonotype appeared a few times. This rearrangement joins TRBV6-4 to TRBJ2-2; the D gene is possibly TRBD2 (6 bases). This CDR3 comprises 13 residues. The germline gives CDR1 MRHNA, CDR2 SNTAGT. Trimming left V 6 bases short and J 6 bases short, with 11 bases between. The CDR3 sequence: CASRLTSSGELFF. The CDR3 coding sequence is TGTGCCAGCAGGCTGACTAGTTCCGGGGAGCTGTTTTTT.

This clonotype was counted ten times or more. The rearrangement joins TRBV7-9 to TRBJ1-6, with a weak D call TRBD1 (6 bases). The CDR3 extends over 14 amino acids. The V gene's germline CDR1 is SEHNR and CDR2 FQNEAQ (reference sequence). With 1 base removed from V and 6 bases from J, the gap between germline ends came to 7 bases. DNA for the CDR3: TGTGCCAGCAGCTTAGGGACAGCTAATTCACCCCTCCACTTT. Protein: CASSLGTANSPLHF.

This clonotype has at least ten counts. CDR3 sequence (DNA): TGTGCCAGCCAGGGACCGCGCAATCAGCCCCAGCATTTT. It encodes CASQGPRNQPQHF. This chain uses TRBV28 with TRBJ1-5; D possibly corresponds to TRBD1 (5 bases). The CDR3 has 13 amino acids. Deletions cut 8 bases from V and 2 bases from J, with 10 bases between. The germline gives CDR1 MDHEN, CDR2 SYDVKM.

The chain links TRBV10-2 to TRBJ1-1; the D is unclear. From germline, CDR1 is WSHSY and CDR2 SAAADI. The length of the CDR3 is 15 residues. Trimming left V 4 bases short and J 0 bases short, with 12 bases between. CDR3 protein: CASSVRPALNTEAFF. For the CDR3, the DNA is TGCGCCAGCAGTGTTAGGCCAGCCTTGAACACTGAAGCTTTCTTT.

This clonotype was counted between two and nine times. J is TRBJ2-5 and V is TRBV5-1; perhaps TRBD2 as D (5 bases). Germline loops: CDR1 SGHRS, CDR2 YFSETQ. The CDR3 extends over 14 amino acids. Trimming pared 0 bases from V and 3 bases from J, leaving 9 bases between. CDR3 sequence: CASSLESGEETQYF. In nucleotides, the CDR3 is TGCGCCAGCAGCTTGGAGTCCGGGGAAGAGACCCAGTACTTC.